This TCR beta chain was profiled in a study of T-cell reconstitution after alpha-beta-depleted transplantation in children. Germline V gives CDR1 SGDLS, CDR2 YYNGEE. The V and J ends lost 0 bases and 4 bases respectively, with 9 bases between them. This CDR3 region has 14 residues. Molecular barcoding with unique molecular identifiers was used for the TCRbeta library. TCRdb used MiXCR to reprocess the PCR reads, holding one entry per CDR3 protein. Seen here are about 980,000 distinct CDR3 sequences, about 30% observed once, and the top ten hold approximately 30%. The sequence was collected from a boy younger than two who had a stem cell transplant for SCID, so the T cells may come from the graft donor. This chain uses TRBV9 with TRBJ2-3, with D tentatively TRBD1 (5 bases). The specimen comprised PBMCs, mostly from graft donor cells, sampled 360 days after TCRalphabeta/CD19-depleted stem cell transplant. The CDR3 nucleotides are TGTGCCAGCAGCGTAGTAGGGGATGCAGATACGCAGTATTTT. The encoded protein is CASSVVGDADTQYF. Using reference TRBV9 and TRBJ2-3 for the parts outside the CDR3, the full variable domain is DSGVTQTPKHLITATGQRVTLRCSPRSGDLSVYWYQQSLDQGLQFLIQYYNGEERAKGNILERFSAQQFPDLHSELNLSSLELGDSALYFCASSVVGDADTQYFGPGTRLTVL.